The clone carrying this T cell receptor beta chain was recorded many times. Amplified TCR beta CDR3 regions came from RNA transcripts. First-round RT-PCR with HTBI primers amplified the TCR CDR3 region. TCRdb used MiXCR to reprocess the multiplex PCR reads, holding one entry per CDR3 protein. In the table there are 550,000 to 600,000 distinct CDR3 sequences, around 17% of which are singletons. After removal of 4 bases from V and 8 bases from J, the junction contained 16 bases not matched to a gene. Per germline, CDR1 MNHEY and CDR2 SVGEGT. This CDR3 region has 19 residues. The sample comes from a study of T cells in Graves' hyperthyroidism and ophthalmopathy.

Sequences were obtained from blood. This chain links TRBV6-2 or TRBV6-3 with TRBJ2-1; 14 nucleotides align to TRBD2. The receptor's source is a woman aged 18 to 35 with Graves' hyperthyroidism. The CDR3 here is CASSSQRPGLAGVTDEQFF. DNA for the CDR3: TGTGCCAGCAGTTCCCAAAGGCCGGGACTAGCGGGAGTTACGGATGAGCAGTTCTTC.